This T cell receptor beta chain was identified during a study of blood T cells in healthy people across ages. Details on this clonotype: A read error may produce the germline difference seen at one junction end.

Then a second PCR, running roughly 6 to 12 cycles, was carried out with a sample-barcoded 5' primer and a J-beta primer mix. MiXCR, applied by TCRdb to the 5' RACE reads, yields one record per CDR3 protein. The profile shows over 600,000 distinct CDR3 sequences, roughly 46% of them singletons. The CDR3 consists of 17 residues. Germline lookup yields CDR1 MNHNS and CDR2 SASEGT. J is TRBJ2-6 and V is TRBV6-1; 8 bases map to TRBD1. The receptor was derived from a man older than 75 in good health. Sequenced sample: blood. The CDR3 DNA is TGTGCCAGCAGGAGGGGACAGGTCAGCTCTGGGGCCAACGTCCAGACTTTC. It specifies CASRRGQVSSGANVQTF.